What follows are 30 T cell receptor beta chains derived from one specimen sequenced in a study of T-cell memory formation after mild COVID-19. TCRdb re-called the 5' RACE reads through MiXCR, storing one row per CDR3 protein. The sample includes about 360,000 distinct CDR3 sequences, over 13% of them seen just once. The sample consisted of PBMCs or a T cell subset sorted from them (not recorded which). All receptors derive from a man aged 18-30 years who had mild COVID-19 (a few samples of this study predate the infection). Cell type and time point are not known.

The rearrangement uses TRBV6-6 and TRBJ2-1; D is unclear. Trimming shortened V by 2 bases and J by 5 bases, and 7 bases separated the two germline ends. The CDR3 runs 13 residues. Germline lookup yields CDR1 MNHNY and CDR2 SVGAGI (reference sequence). The CDR3 here is CASSYTENNEQFF. The DNA for the CDR3 is TGTGCCAGCAGTTACACAGAAAACAATGAGCAGTTCTTC.

Ten or more counts support this clonotype. The genes are TRBV4-3 and TRBJ2-1; 7 bases agree with TRBD1. CDR1 is LGHNA, CDR2 YSLEER, per germline. V was pared by 4 bases and J by 5 bases, with 11 bases of the junction left unmatched. This CDR3 contains 16 residues. CDR3 nucleotides: TGCGCCAGCAGCCCGGCCGGCCAGACAGGGCACAATGAGCAGTTCTTC. This codes for CASSPAGQTGHNEQFF.

This clonotype was counted a few times. This chain joins TRBV7-7 and TRBJ2-5; D is unresolved. This CDR3 contains 14 residues. CDR1 is SSHAT, CDR2 FNYEAQ, per germline (reference sequence). The V gene lost 5 bases and the J gene lost 10 bases, with 20 bases spanning the gap. DNA of the CDR3: TGTGCCAGCAGCCTAGACGGGTTATTGGGAAACCAGTACTTC. Residues: CASSLDGLLGNQYF. The full variable domain, in which reference TRBV7-7 and TRBJ2-5 provide the parts outside the CDR3, is GAGVSQSPRYKVTKRGQDVTLRCDPISSHATLYWYQQALGQGPEFLTYFNYEAQPDKSGLPSDRFSAERPEGSISTLTIQRTEQRDSAMYRCASSLDGLLGNQYFGPGTRLLVL.

The genes are TRBV29-1 and TRBJ2-1; TRBD1 matches at 7 bases. Germline V gene lookup returns CDR1 SQVTM and CDR2 ANQGSEA. The CDR3 contains 14 residues. J lost 0 bases, V lost 4 bases, and 3 bases had no gene match. The CDR3 is CSVVGQSSYNEQFF. CDR3 bases: TGCAGCGTTGTGGGACAGAGCTCCTACAATGAGCAGTTCTTC.

There are many counts of this clonotype. The rearrangement uses TRBV12-3 or TRBV12-4 and TRBJ2-7, with D perhaps matching TRBD1 (6 bases). V lost 6 bases, J lost 1 base, and 10 bases lay in between. This CDR3 contains 13 residues. The CDR3 loop reads CASRLTGSYEQYF. The CDR3 DNA reads as TGTGCCAGCAGATTGACAGGTTCCTACGAGCAGTACTTC.

This rearrangement joins TRBV7-3 to TRBJ1-2; unclear D gene. The length of the CDR3 is 14 residues. Trimming removed 4 bases from V and 7 bases from J, with 16 bases in between. The germline CDR1 and CDR2 sequences are SGHTA and FQGTGA. CDR3 coding DNA: TGTGCCAGCAGCTCGCCGGGGAGCCTGGGTGGCTACACCTTC. Translated, it gives CASSSPGSLGGYTF.

At least ten counts were recorded for this clonotype. CDR3: CASSFASGLNEQFF. The CDR3 region has the DNA TGCGCCAGCAGCTTTGCGTCAGGGCTCAATGAGCAGTTCTTC. This chain uses TRBV5-1 with TRBJ2-1, with D possibly matching TRBD1 (5 bases). The CDR3 is 14 residues long. The V end was cut by 2 bases, the J end by 6 bases, with 12 bases between. Germline values: CDR1 SGHRS, CDR2 YFSETQ.

The chain is built from TRBV4-2 and TRBJ2-3, with D unclear. This CDR3 is built from 18 residues. Between the trimmed V and J ends, which lost 0 bases and 1 base, there was a span of 17 bases. CDR1 and CDR2 from the germline V gene are LGHNA and YNFKEQ. The CDR3 reads CASSQDGLVATRTDTQYF. The DNA of the CDR3 is TGTGCCAGCAGCCAAGATGGGCTAGTAGCAACCCGCACAGATACGCAGTATTTT.

About this clonotype: One junction end does not reproduce the germline sequence, and a read error may be involved. V and J are TRBV6-5 and TRBJ1-5, with D possibly TRBD1 on 6 matching bases. Germline V gene data show CDR1 as MNHEY and CDR2 as SVGAGI. CDR3 size: 16 residues. The CDR3 reads CASRTRQGPSDQPQHF. The CDR3, as DNA: TGTGCCAGCAGAACGCGGCAGGGGCCTAGCGATCAGCCCCAGCATTTT.

This clonotype was found a few times. This chain connects TRBV5-6 to TRBJ2-7; D unclear. Germline V lookup: CDR1 SGHDT, CDR2 YYEEEE. Trimming left V 0 bases short and J 7 bases short, with 11 bases between. This CDR3 contains 13 residues. The CDR3: CASSLVSAAEQYF. Here the CDR3 DNA reads TGTGCCAGCAGCTTGGTGTCTGCGGCTGAGCAGTACTTC. The full variable domain, with the rest looked up from reference TRBV5-6 and TRBJ2-7, is DAGVTQSPTHLIKTRGQQVTLRCSPKSGHDTVSWYQQALGQGPQFIFQYYEEEERQRGNFPDRFSGHQFPNYSSELNVNALLLGDSALYLCASSLVSAAEQYFGPGTRLTVT.

V is TRBV28 and J is TRBJ1-2; D gene uncertain. Trimming stripped 2 bases from V and 2 bases from J, with 6 bases between. This CDR3 region has 13 residues. Germline V gene data show CDR1 as MDHEN and CDR2 as SYDVKM. CDR3 DNA sequence: TGTGCCAGCAGTTTAACACAGAACTATGGCTACACCTTC. Its protein is CASSLTQNYGYTF.

This clonotype showed up many times. CDR3 sequence: CASSPRRGGTEAFF. Written as DNA, the CDR3 is TGCGCCAGCAGCCCCAGACGGGGGGGCACTGAAGCTTTCTTT. The gene calls are TRBV4-1 and TRBJ1-1; the D gene is possibly TRBD1 (5 bases). Trimming took 4 bases from V and 4 from J, leaving 13 bases between them. Germline lookup yields CDR1 MGHRA and CDR2 YSYEKL. This CDR3 contains 14 residues.

This clonotype was found a few times. The chain employs TRBV5-1 and TRBJ2-1; D possibly corresponds to TRBD1 (6 bases). The CDR3 spans 14 residues. Trimming left V 0 bases short and J 6 bases short, with 10 bases between. CDR1 and CDR2 (germline): SGHRS, YFSETQ. CDR3 sequence: CASSLEGHGNEQFF. In DNA, the CDR3 is TGCGCCAGCAGCTTGGAGGGACACGGCAATGAGCAGTTCTTC.

This clonotype occurred a few times. J is TRBJ1-2 and V is TRBV5-8; D gene unclear. V lost 5 bases and J 3 bases, leaving 11 bases between the germline ends. Germline values: CDR1 SGHTS, CDR2 YDEGEE. The CDR3 length is 13 residues. CDR3 nucleotide sequence: TGTGCCAGCAGAATGGGGTTGGACTATGGCTACACCTTC. Translation: CASRMGLDYGYTF.

This clonotype showed up just a few times. J is TRBJ2-7 and V is TRBV20-1, with D uncertain. Germline V lookup: CDR1 DFQATT, CDR2 SNEGSKA (reference sequence). Trimming left V 4 bases short and J 4 bases short, with 8 bases between. The CDR3 is 11 amino acids. The CDR3 protein is CSATTPYEQYF. The CDR3 DNA reads TGCAGTGCTACCACACCTTACGAGCAGTACTTC.

The gene calls are TRBV7-9 and TRBJ2-5; no firm D call. Per germline, CDR1 SEHNR and CDR2 FQNEAQ (reference sequence). Trimming left V 5 bases short and J 7 bases short, with 11 bases between. The CDR3 covers 12 residues. The CDR3 coding sequence is TGTGCCAGCAGCGTACAACCAGGGACCCAGTACTTC. This sequence encodes CASSVQPGTQYF.

In its sample, this clonotype was seen a few times. The J gene is TRBJ2-7, the V gene TRBV6-5; 10 positions agree with TRBD1. With 6 bases clipped from V and 6 bases from J, the junction kept 5 bases outside the gene matches. CDR1 MNHEY and CDR2 SVGAGI come from the germline V gene. This CDR3 is built from 13 residues. The CDR3 nucleotides read TGTGCCAGCAGAGACCGGGACAGGGGCGAGCAGTACTTC. It is translated as CASRDRDRGEQYF.

The chain recombines TRBV29-1 with TRBJ2-2; D may be TRBD1 (6 bases). Trimming took off 6 bases at V and 4 bases at J, with 9 bases between the two ends. Germline lookup yields CDR1 SQVTM and CDR2 ANQGSEA. The CDR3 covers 12 residues. This chain's CDR3 is CSVGTFTGELFF. CDR3 bases: TGCAGCGTGGGGACATTCACCGGGGAGCTGTTTTTT.

This clonotype was detected a few times. This chain uses TRBV29-1 with TRBJ2-1; 9 bases are a match to TRBD2. Germline V CDR1 and CDR2: SQVTM, ANQGSEA. The CDR3 extends over 15 amino acids. The trim removed 3 bases at V and 3 bases at J, leaving 6 bases unmatched. The CDR3 DNA is TGCAGCGTTGAGGTGGCTAGCGGGGTCTACAATGAGCAGTTCTTC. This sequence encodes CSVEVASGVYNEQFF.

The rearrangement uses TRBV20-1 and TRBJ1-1; 9 bases map to TRBD1. The CDR3 is 14 residues long. Germline lookup yields CDR1 DFQATT and CDR2 SNEGSKA (reference sequence). The V segment lost 5 bases and the J segment 5 bases; nucleotides outside the gene matches: 9. CDR3 sequence: CSARIGTGRTEAFF. The DNA for the CDR3 is TGCAGTGCTCGAATTGGGACAGGGCGGACTGAAGCTTTCTTT.

This clonotype was seen many times. V is TRBV4-2 and J is TRBJ2-7; TRBD1 matches at 9 bases. The germline V gene has CDR1 LGHNA and CDR2 YNFKEQ. The CDR3 consists of 15 residues. The trim removed 3 bases at V and 2 bases at J, leaving 5 bases unmatched. This CDR3 reads CASSQEGQGPYEQYV. CDR3 coding DNA: TGTGCCAGCAGCCAGGAAGGACAGGGGCCCTACGAGCAGTACGTC.

This clonotype was seen a handful of times. The chain joins TRBV4-1 to TRBJ1-5; 7 bases agree with TRBD1. The CDR3 extends over 18 amino acids. Unmatched junction bases numbered 15, after V lost 1 base and J lost 6 bases. CDR1 and CDR2 (germline): MGHRA, YSYEKL. The CDR3 bases are TGCGCCAGCAGCCAAGGGGTGAGGGGGCTGGATAGAGGTCAGCCCCAGCATTTT. Its translation: CASSQGVRGLDRGQPQHF.

In DNA form, the CDR3 reads TGTGCCAGCTCACCGAGAATGACAGGTCTTAATAGCAATCAGCCCCAGCATTTT. This encodes CASSPRMTGLNSNQPQHF. The chain joins TRBV18 to TRBJ1-5, with a weak D call TRBD1 (6 bases). Germline values: CDR1 KGHSH, CDR2 LQKENI. V was trimmed by 3 bases and J by 0 bases, leaving 18 bases between them. The CDR3 spans 18 residues.

The chain joins TRBV12-3 or TRBV12-4 to TRBJ1-5, with D unresolved. Trimming pared 3 bases from V and 9 bases from J, leaving 15 bases between. CDR3 size: 14 residues. The CDR3 bases are TGTGCCAGCAGTTTCCCGGGAAGGGCATGGCCCCAGCATTTT. It encodes CASSFPGRAWPQHF.

This clonotype was found many times. This chain links TRBV11-2 with TRBJ2-7, with TRBD1 identical over 9 bases. CDR1 and CDR2 from the germline V gene are SGHAT and FQNNGV. Trimming cost V 1 base and J 0 bases; bases outside gene matches: 10. CDR3 length: 18 residues. For the CDR3, the DNA is TGTGCCAGCAGCTTAGTGGCGCCCGGGACAGGGTCCTCCTACGAGCAGTACTTC. It specifies CASSLVAPGTGSSYEQYF.

This clonotype turned up a few times. This rearrangement joins TRBV19 to TRBJ2-3; D is perhaps TRBD1 (6 bases). CDR1 and CDR2 (germline): LNHDA, SQIVND (reference sequence). The length of the CDR3 is 16 residues. The germline V and J ends were trimmed by 5 bases and 4 bases, with 19 bases remaining between them. CDR3 sequence: CASSPDWGRRADTQYF. The DNA of the CDR3 is TGTGCCAGTAGTCCCGATTGGGGGCGAAGGGCAGATACGCAGTATTTT. Supplemented by reference TRBV19 and TRBJ2-3, the full variable domain reads DGGITQSPKYLFRKEGQNVTLSCEQNLNHDAMYWYRQDPGQGLRLIYYSQIVNDFQKGDIAEGYSVSREKKESFPLTVTSAQKNPTAFYLCASSPDWGRRADTQYFGPGTRLTVL.

This clonotype was recorded a few times. V and J are TRBV20-1 and TRBJ1-1; D may be TRBD1 (6 bases). The CDR3 runs to 11 residues. Trimming pared 6 bases from V and 6 bases from J, leaving 11 bases between. Germline V gives CDR1 DFQATT, CDR2 SNEGSKA (reference sequence). The CDR3 protein is CSASRTAEAFF. CDR3 nucleotides: TGCAGTGCCTCCCGGACAGCTGAAGCTTTCTTT.

This sequence joins TRBV6-2 or TRBV6-3 and TRBJ1-1, with D possibly TRBD1 on 6 matching bases. CDR1 and CDR2 from the germline V gene are MNHEY and SVGEGT. This CDR3 comprises 13 residues. Between the trimmed V and J ends, which lost 4 bases and 9 bases, there was a span of 15 bases. CDR3 coding DNA: TGTGCCAGCAGTTTGAATTCCGGGACACAAGCTTTCTTT. Encoded protein: CASSLNSGTQAFF.

This clonotype was recorded a few times. The chain combines TRBV7-9 with TRBJ2-3; possible D gene TRBD2, 6 bases. Between the trimmed V and J ends, which lost 5 bases and 4 bases, there was a span of 19 bases. Germline loops: CDR1 SEHNR, CDR2 FQNEAQ (reference sequence). The CDR3 is 16 amino acids. Written as DNA, the CDR3 is TGTGCCAGCAGCCGCGACCCCGGCGGGGTTCCAGATACGCAGTATTTT. Its translation: CASSRDPGGVPDTQYF.

This clonotype showed up just a few times. This rearrangement joins TRBV12-3 or TRBV12-4 to TRBJ1-1, with a possible D match to TRBD1 (5 bases). This CDR3 is 14 amino acids long. Trimming cost V 6 bases and J 1 base, with 12 bases left between them. The CDR3 coding sequence is TGTGCCAGCAGGGCGGGGACGGAGAACACTGAAGCTTTCTTT. It yields the protein CASRAGTENTEAFF.